This T cell receptor beta chain comes out of a study of regulatory T cells in long-lasting Graves disease (dated by TCRdb to the early 2020s). As for the study more broadly: Patients with newly diagnosed Graves' disease had been on antithyroid drugs for under 3 months. Patients with persistent Graves' disease were compared with patients with newly diagnosed Graves' disease using TCR sequencing and RNA sequencing of peripheral blood. A total of approximately 35 samples were covered by TCR sequencing, comprising roughly 13 persistent and around 20 newly diagnosed Graves' disease patients. The study was registered as a clinical trial and conducted in China.

The cysteine opens and the phenylalanine closes a CDR3 of 15 amino acids. Only the CDR3 DNA is retained, 45 bases long and in frame from the first base. From the germline V gene, CDR1 is SNHLY and CDR2 is FYNNEI. The germline V end is reduced by 3 bases and the J end by 2 bases; junction bases left unmatched: 7. What the time point label conveys for this sample: newly diagnosed GD, antithyroid drugs for less than 3 months. For both TCR sequencing and RNA sequencing, RNA was extracted from PBMCs using TRIzol. The diagnosis of Graves' disease followed American Thyroid Association guidelines. The patients came from an endocrinology department in Xi'an, China. From each patient, approximately 10 milliliters of peripheral blood was collected into an EDTA anticoagulant tube. Ficoll Paque Plus density gradient separation was used to isolate PBMCs, and no further T cell sorting was done. RNA quality was checked with an Agilent 2100 Bioanalyzer and agarose gel, and concentration with a NanoDrop 2000.

Libraries came from multiplex PCR. Sequenced on an Illumina HiSeq 4000. iRepertoire HTBI primers and Arm-PCR amplification of CDR3 regions were used to construct TCR beta libraries. Before sequencing, the PCR products went through gel purification. Per the authors' processing: Gene usage analysis of CDR3 amino acid clonotypes used the 60 to 80 TRBV and approximately 13 TRBJ segments found across samples. COPE and FqMerger were used to merge filtered high-quality paired reads into contigs. BLAST was used to align contigs to the IMGT TRBV, TRBD and TRBJ reference genes, and CDR3 was defined following IMGT. Any clonotype with a frequency above 0.1% was classified as a highly expanded clone. Repertoire diversity was measured by Shannon entropy, and V-J evenness by the Gini coefficient. Clonotypes shared by more than one individual were considered public. The public reads were reprocessed in TCRdb via fastp at Q25 and MiXCR, keeping in-frame beta chains. Under each unique CDR3 protein, matching rows form one entry showing the most common genes and DNA. Clone size and V and J calls follow TCRdb, not the original study. This sample gives around 500,000 distinct CDR3 sequences in total; 15% to 20% of them show up just once. The top ten hold around 25% of the sample.

The investigation overall reported the following: More public clonotypes were shared among persistent patients (under 3,000) than among newly diagnosed patients (roughly 960). As a limitation, the authors acknowledged that the small sample size may reduce accuracy. Sequencing and analysis were limited to the TCR beta chain. TRBV28, TRBJ1-2 and TRBJ2-5 were preferentially used in persistent disease, while TRBV20-1 and TRBJ2-1 were favored in newly diagnosed disease. Persistent Graves' disease patients showed lower TCR Shannon entropy and fewer highly expanded clones than newly diagnosed patients, suggesting clonal expansion. Because the primary lesion, thyroid tissue, could not be accessed, the study looked at peripheral blood alone.

Only a few counts were recorded for this clonotype. There is no known antigen for this receptor. It has no much larger one-base neighbor in the sample; base qualities were not kept. In addition, the sample was reused for a study of T cells in Graves' hyperthyroidism and ophthalmopathy. That second report states: A patient counted as having stable Graves' hyperthyroidism if no progression to ophthalmopathy occurred over 18 months of follow-up. Hyperthyroidism patients were aged 18 to 65 years and newly diagnosed, with disease duration of less than 2 months. Exclusion was applied to patients with uncontrolled infections, other autoimmune diseases, pregnancy or lactation. Diagnoses were based on clinical symptoms, serum thyroxine and TRAb, thyroid ultrasound and orbital computed tomography. The first round of RT-PCR for the TCR CDR3 was performed with the HTBI primer set and the Qiagen OneStep RT-PCR kit. Most expanded thyroid clonotypes (frequency above 0.001) were also detected in blood, a finding suggesting that blood repertoires may reflect thyroid immune responses. Ophthalmopathy was separated from stable hyperthyroidism by a 13 V-J signature model, with roughly 88% sensitivity and roughly 81% specificity obtained in cross-validation and 80%/75% obtained in testing. In validation, the model predicted progression to ophthalmopathy a median of about 6 months before onset, with 70% to 71% sensitivity and 72.22% specificity. A discovery cohort of about a hundred patients, about 43 with Graves' ophthalmopathy and about 58 with stable Graves' hyperthyroidism, was used to find distinguishing TCR V-J signatures. Whether ophthalmopathy could be predicted prospectively was tested in an independent validation cohort made up of about 18 hyperthyroidism patients plus 17 patients who later progressed to ophthalmopathy. The roughly 99 discovery patients were divided at random into training and test sets in a 7:3 ratio. In more than 5 Graves' hyperthyroidism patients, the study also compared T-cell repertoires from thyroid tissue with T-cell repertoires from blood. Once sampling was done, hyperthyroidism patients were given methimazole at a starting dose of 30 mg daily, whereas ophthalmopathy patients were given high-dose intravenous methylprednisolone. Libraries were constructed in a second round of multiplex PCR, after which size selection and purification were performed. The libraries were sequenced on an Illumina HiSeq2000 using paired-end 100 bp reads. SOAPnuke was used to process the raw data, removing reads that contained adapters or uncalled bases, had a mean Phred below 15, or lacked an exact match to the constant primer or identifier. COPE v1.2.5 was used to merge high-quality paired reads, and clonotypes were defined as unique nucleotide sequences. MiTCR v1.1 was used to align the clonotypes against IMGT TRBV, TRBD and TRBJ reference segments. Analysis was restricted to V-J combinations with a frequency above 0.0001, which covered 99% to 99.2% of repertoires. A TCS score was defined as the ratio between F50 (clonal expansion) and ExV (chaos), using BLOSUM62-based TCRdist between CDR3 peptides within each V-J. Welch's t-statistics and random forest reduced roughly 540 V-J features to fewer than 15, which were used in a naive Bayes classifier (R e1071). No statistical method was used to fix the sample size in advance, and group allocation was not hidden from the investigators. TCR Vbeta CDR3 sequencing of 140 or so peripheral blood samples (fewer than 45 ophthalmopathy, 75 hyperthyroidism and roughly 17 progressor patients) is reported in the paper.

The sample here was peripheral blood mononuclear cells (PBMCs), taken at new diagnosis, from a patient treated with antithyroid drugs. The TCR comes from a woman aged 40 to 65 with Graves disease. Donor details come from another sample of the same person, matched by shared clones. The rearrangement combines TRBV2 with TRBJ2-7, and TRBD2 matches 7 of the central bases. The base sequence is TGTGCCAGCAGTGAGGGTATAGCGGGCCCCTACGAGCAGTACTTC. It encodes CASSEGIAGPYEQYF.